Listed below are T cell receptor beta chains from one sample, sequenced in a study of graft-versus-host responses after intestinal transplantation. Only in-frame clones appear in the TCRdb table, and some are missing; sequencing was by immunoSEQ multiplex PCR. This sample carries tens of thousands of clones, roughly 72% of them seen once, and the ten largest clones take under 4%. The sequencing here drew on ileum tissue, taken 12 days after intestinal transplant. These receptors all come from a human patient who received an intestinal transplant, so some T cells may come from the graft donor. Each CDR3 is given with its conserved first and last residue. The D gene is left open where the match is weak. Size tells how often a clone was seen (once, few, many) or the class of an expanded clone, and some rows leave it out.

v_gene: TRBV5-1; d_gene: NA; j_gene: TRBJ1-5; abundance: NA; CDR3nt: TGCGCCAGCAGCTTGTCGGGGGTCAGCAATCAGCCCCAGCATTTT; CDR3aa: CASSLSGVSNQPQHF
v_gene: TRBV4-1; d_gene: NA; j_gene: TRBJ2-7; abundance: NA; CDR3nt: TGCGCCAGCAGCCATCCGGGACAAAGCGCGAGCCAGTACTTC; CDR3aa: CASSHPGQSASQYF
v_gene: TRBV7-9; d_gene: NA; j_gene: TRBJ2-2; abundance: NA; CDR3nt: TGTGCCAGCAGCTTATTTTTCTCCGGGGAGCTGTTTTTT; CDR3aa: CASSLFFSGELFF
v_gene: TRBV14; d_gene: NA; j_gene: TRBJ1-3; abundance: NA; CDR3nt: TGTGCCAGCAGCCAAGGACAGGCTTTCTCTGGAAACACCATATATTTT; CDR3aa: CASSQGQAFSGNTIYF
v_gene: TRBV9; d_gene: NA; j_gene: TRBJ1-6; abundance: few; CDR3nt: TGTGCCAGCAGCGTAACCGCGCGTTATAATTCACCCCTCCACTTT; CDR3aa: CASSVTARYNSPLHF
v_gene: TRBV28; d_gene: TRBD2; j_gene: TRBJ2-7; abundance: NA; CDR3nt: TGTGCCAGCAGTTCGCTGGGGGGGACCTACGAGCAGTACTTC; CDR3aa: CASSSLGGTYEQYF
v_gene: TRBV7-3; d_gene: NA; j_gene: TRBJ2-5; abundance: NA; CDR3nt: TGTGCCAGCAGCTTAACACGTGTAGTATCGACCCAGTACTTC; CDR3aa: CASSLTRVVSTQYF
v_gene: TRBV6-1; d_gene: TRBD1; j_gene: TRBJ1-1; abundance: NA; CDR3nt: TGTGCCAGCAGTGCCGCGGACAGGGGAGCGTTCACTGAAGCTTTCTTT; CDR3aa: CASSAADRGAFTEAFF
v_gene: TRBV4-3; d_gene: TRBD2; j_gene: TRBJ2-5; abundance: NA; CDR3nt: TGCGCCAGCAGCCGGGCCTCATGGGGGGGGGAAGGGACCCAGTACTTC; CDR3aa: CASSRASWGGEGTQYF
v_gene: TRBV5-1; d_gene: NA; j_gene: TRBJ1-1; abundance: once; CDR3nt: TGCGCCAGCAGCTTGGACCGGGATCTATATTGGGACACTGAAGCTTTCTTT; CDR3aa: CASSLDRDLYWDTEAFF
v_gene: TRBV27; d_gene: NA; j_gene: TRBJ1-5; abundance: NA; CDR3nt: TGTGCCAGCTCTCCCAGCCAAACAGGGCTCCAGCCCCAGCATTTT; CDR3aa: CASSPSQTGLQPQHF
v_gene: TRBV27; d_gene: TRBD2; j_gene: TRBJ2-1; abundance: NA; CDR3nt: TGTGCCAGCAGTCTAGGGACTAGCGGGAGCAATGAGCAGTTCTTC; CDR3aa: CASSLGTSGSNEQFF
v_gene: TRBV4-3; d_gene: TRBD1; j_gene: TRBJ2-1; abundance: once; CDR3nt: TGCGCCAGCACCCTAGATACACAGGGGATGTTGCAGTTCTTC; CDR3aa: CASTLDTQGMLQFF
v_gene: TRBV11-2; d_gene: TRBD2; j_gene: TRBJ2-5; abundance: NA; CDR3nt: TGTGCCAGCAGCTTAGATGTTCAGCGGGGGGGCCGCGAGACCCAGTACTTC; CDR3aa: CASSLDVQRGGRETQYF
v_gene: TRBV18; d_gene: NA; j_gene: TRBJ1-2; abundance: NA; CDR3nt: TGTGCCAGCTCACCCAATTATGGCTACACCTTC; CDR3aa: CASSPNYGYTF
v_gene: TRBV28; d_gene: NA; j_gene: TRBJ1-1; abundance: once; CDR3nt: TGTGCCAGCAGTTACAACCCCCCAGAAGTCCCCGAAGCTTTCTTT; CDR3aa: CASSYNPPEVPEAFF